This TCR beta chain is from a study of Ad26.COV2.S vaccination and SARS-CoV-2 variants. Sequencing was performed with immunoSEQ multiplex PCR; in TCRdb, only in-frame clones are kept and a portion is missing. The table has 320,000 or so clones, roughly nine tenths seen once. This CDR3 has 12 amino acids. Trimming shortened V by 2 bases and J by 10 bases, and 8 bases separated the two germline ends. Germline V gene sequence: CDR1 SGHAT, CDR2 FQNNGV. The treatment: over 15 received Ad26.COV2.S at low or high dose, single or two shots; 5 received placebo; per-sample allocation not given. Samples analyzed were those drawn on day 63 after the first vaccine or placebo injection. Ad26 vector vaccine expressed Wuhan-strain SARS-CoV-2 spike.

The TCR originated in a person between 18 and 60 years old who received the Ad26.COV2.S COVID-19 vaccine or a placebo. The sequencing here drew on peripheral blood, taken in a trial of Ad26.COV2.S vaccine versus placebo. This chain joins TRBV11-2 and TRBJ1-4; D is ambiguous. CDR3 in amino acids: CASSLPRGKLFF. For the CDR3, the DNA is TGTGCCAGCAGCTTACCACGTGGAAAACTGTTTTTT. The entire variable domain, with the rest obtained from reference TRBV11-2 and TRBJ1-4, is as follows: EAGVAQSPRYKIIEKRQSVAFWCNPISGHATLYWYQQILGQGPKLLIQFQNNGVVDDSQLPKDRFSAERLKGVDSTLKIQPAKLEDSAVYLCASSLPRGKLFFGSGTQLSVL.